This T cell receptor beta chain was captured by sequencing in a study of response to subunit inactivated influenza vaccine. Study conclusions and caveats: Authors suggested that a seasonal influenza vaccination recruits few new T cells each time.

On this clonotype itself: What it binds is not known.

TCRdb redid the calling of the RT-PCR reads with MiXCR, one entry per CDR3 protein. The repertoire includes about half a million distinct CDR3 sequences, 9.5% to 12% of them detected once, and 9.5% to 15% sits in the top ten. The CDR3 runs 16 residues. Trimming removed 6 bases from V and 5 bases from J; junction bases left unmatched: 9. CDR1 MNHNS and CDR2 SASEGT come from the germline V gene. The receptor's source is a man aged 50 to 59 who received an inactivated influenza vaccine. J is TRBJ2-7 and V is TRBV6-1; 14 nucleotides agree with TRBD2. The sequencing here drew on PBMCs from blood, taken roughly 46 days after vaccination. CDR3: CASRTSGTSGSNEQYF. The CDR3, as DNA: TGTGCCAGCAGAACCTCCGGGACTAGCGGGAGTAACGAGCAGTACTTC.